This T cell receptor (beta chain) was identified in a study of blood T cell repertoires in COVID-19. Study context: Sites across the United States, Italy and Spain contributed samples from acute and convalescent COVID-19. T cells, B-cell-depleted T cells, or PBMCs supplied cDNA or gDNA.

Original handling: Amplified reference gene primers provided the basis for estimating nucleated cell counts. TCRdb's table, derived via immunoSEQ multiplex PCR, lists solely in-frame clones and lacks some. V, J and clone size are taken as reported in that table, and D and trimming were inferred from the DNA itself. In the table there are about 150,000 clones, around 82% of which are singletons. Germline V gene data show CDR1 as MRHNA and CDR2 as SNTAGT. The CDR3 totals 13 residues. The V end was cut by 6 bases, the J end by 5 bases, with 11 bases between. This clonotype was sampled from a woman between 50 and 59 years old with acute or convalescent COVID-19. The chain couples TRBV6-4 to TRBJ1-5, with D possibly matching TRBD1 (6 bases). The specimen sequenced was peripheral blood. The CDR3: CASRFGGDQPQHF. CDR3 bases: TGTGCCAGCAGGTTTGGGGGCGATCAGCCCCAGCATTTT.